In its sample, the clone carrying this T cell receptor (beta chain) was seen many times. The target antigen is unknown. This sample is drawn from a study of T cells after yellow fever vaccination. Study overall: Each low-cell-number fraction was prepared by means of SMART-Seq v4 Ultra Low Input. Points from the study as a whole: Post-booster samples contained most primary-vaccination clones (approximately 97% CD4, 70% to 90% CD8).

Germline values: CDR1 SGHRS, CDR2 YFSETQ. The CDR3 is made up of 14 amino acids. V trimming: 4 bases; J trimming: 9 bases; junction bases outside the gene matches: 8. MiXCR, applied by TCRdb to the 5' RACE reads, yields one record per CDR3 protein. The sample has about 73,000 distinct CDR3 sequences, approximately 7.5% seen once; the top ten hold about 40%. V usage is TRBV5-1 and J usage is TRBJ2-1; 9 bases are a match to TRBD1. This clonotype was obtained from a man younger than 45 who received the YFV17D yellow fever vaccine. Sequencing was performed on CD8+ T cells sorted from PBMCs, taken on the day of the yellow fever booster vaccination. CDR3 amino acids: CASSLGQGKVEQFF. For the CDR3, the DNA is TGCGCCAGCAGCCTAGGACAGGGGAAGGTTGAGCAGTTCTTC.